This T cell receptor (beta chain) was found in a study of T cells in Graves' hyperthyroidism and ophthalmopathy. This CDR3 has 13 amino acids. V lost 1 base and J lost 6, with 10 bases in between. Germline assignment: CDR1 SGHDN and CDR2 FVKESK. TCR beta CDR3 regions were amplified from RNA transcripts. An initial round of RT-PCR targeting the TCR CDR3 relied on the HTBI primer set. Each CDR3 protein gets one entry after TCRdb re-called the multiplex PCR reads with MiXCR. The sample yields more than 300,000 distinct CDR3 sequences, roughly 13% seen once. Sequencing used blood. The chain combines TRBV14 with TRBJ2-7; D is unclear. The source of this sequence is a woman between 18 and 30 years old with Graves' hyperthyroidism. In DNA, the CDR3 is TGTGCCAGCAGCCAAGGGCCGGCTGGCGAGCAGTACTTC. The encoded protein is CASSQGPAGEQYF.